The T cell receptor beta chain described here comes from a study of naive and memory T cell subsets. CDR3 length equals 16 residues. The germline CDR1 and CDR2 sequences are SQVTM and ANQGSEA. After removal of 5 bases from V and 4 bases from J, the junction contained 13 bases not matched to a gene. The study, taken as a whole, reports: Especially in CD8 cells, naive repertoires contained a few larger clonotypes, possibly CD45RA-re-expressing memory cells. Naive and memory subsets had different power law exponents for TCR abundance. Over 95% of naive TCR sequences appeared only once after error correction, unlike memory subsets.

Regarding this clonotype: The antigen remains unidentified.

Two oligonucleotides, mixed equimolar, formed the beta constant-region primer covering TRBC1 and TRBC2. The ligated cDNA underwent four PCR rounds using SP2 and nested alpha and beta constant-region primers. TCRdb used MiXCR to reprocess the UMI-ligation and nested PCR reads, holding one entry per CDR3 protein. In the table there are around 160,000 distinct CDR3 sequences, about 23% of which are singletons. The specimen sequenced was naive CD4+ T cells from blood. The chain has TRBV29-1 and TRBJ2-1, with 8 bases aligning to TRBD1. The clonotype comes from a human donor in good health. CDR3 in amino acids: CSVTGGPKGLYNEQFF. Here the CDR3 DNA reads TGCAGCGTTACAGGGGGTCCTAAGGGTTTATACAATGAGCAGTTCTTC.